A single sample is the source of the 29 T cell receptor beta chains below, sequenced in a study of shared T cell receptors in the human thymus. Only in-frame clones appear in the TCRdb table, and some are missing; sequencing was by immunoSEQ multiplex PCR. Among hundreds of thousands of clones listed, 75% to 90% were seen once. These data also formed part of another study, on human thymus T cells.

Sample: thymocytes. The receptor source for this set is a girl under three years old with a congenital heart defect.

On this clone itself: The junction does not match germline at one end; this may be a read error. CDR3 nucleotide sequence: TGTGCCAGCCCGAGGCGCTGCTTC. This codes for CASPRRCF. The chain couples TRBV2 to TRBJ1-2; D is uncertain. This CDR3 has 8 amino acids. The germline V gene encodes CDR1 SNHLY and CDR2 FYNNEI.

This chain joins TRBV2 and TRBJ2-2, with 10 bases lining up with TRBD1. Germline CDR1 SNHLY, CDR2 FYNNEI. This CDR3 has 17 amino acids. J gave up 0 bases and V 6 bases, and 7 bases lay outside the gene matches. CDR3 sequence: CASRRTGGYSNTGELFF. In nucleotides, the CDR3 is TGTGCCAGCAGAAGGACAGGGGGGTACTCGAACACCGGGGAGCTGTTTTTT.

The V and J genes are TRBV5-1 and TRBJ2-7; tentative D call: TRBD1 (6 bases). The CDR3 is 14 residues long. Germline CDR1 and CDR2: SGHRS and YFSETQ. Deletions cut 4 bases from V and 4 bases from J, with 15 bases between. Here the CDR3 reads CASSLPGTSYEQYF. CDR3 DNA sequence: TGCGCCAGCAGCCTCCCCGGGACAAGTTACGAGCAGTACTTC.

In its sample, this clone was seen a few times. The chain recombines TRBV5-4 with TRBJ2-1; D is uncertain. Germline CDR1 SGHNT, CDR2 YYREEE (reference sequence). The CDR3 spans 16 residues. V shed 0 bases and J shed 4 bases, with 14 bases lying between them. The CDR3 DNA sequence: TGTGCCAGCAGCTTGGAACCACGGAGAATTTACAATGAGCAGTTCTTC. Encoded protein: CASSLEPRRIYNEQFF.

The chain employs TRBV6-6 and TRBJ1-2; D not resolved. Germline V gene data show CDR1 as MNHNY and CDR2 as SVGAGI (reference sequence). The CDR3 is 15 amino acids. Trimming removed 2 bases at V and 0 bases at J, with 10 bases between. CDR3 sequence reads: CASSYLGRANYGYTF. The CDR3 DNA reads TGTGCCAGCAGTTACCTCGGGAGAGCTAACTATGGCTACACCTTC.

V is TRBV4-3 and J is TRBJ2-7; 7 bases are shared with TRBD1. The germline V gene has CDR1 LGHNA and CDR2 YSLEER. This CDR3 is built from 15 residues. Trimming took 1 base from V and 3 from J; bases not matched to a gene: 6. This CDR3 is CASSQGTGLFYEQYF. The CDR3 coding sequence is TGCGCCAGCAGCCAAGGGACAGGTCTTTTCTACGAGCAGTACTTC.

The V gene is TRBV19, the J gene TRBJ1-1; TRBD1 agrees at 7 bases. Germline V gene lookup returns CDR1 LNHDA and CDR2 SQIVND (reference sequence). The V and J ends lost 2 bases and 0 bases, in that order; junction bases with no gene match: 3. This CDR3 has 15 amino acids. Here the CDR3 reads CASSIWGQMNTEAFF. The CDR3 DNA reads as TGTGCCAGTAGTATATGGGGACAGATGAACACTGAAGCTTTCTTT.

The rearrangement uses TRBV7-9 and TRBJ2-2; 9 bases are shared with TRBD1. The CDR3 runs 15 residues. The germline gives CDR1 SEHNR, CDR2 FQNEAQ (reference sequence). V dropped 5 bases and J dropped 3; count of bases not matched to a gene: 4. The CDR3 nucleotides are TGTGCCAGCAGCCCAAGGACAGGGGACACCGGGGAGCTGTTTTTT. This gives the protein CASSPRTGDTGELFF.

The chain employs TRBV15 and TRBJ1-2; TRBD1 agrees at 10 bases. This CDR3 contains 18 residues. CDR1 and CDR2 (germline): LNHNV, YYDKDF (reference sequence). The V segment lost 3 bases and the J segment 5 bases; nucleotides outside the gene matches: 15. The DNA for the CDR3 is TGTGCCACCAGCAGCCGCTCACAAGACAGGGGGCGATGGTATGGCTACACCTTC. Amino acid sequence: CATSSRSQDRGRWYGYTF.

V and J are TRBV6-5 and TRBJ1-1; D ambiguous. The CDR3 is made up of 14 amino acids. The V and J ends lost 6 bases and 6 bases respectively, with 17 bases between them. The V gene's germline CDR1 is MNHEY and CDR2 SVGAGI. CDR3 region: CASSTGYFSPEAFF. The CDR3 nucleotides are TGTGCCAGCAGCACCGGGTATTTTAGCCCTGAAGCTTTCTTT.

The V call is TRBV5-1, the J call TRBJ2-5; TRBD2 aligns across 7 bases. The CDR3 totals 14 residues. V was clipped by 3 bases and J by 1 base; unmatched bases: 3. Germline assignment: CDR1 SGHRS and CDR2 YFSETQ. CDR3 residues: CASSSGLLQETQYF. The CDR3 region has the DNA TGCGCCAGCAGCTCGGGACTACTCCAAGAGACCCAGTACTTC. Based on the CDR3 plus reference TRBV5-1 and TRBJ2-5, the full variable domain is KAGVTQTPRYLIKTRGQQVTLSCSPISGHRSVSWYQQTPGQGLQFLFEYFSETQRNKGNFPGRFSGRQFSNSRSEMNVSTLELGDSALYLCASSSGLLQETQYFGPGTRLLVL.

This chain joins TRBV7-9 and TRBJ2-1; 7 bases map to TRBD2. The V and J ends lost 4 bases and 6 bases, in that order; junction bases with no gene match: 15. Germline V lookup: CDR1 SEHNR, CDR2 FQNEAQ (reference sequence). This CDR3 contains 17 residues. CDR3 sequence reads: CASSYQGGGSRCNEQFF. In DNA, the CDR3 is TGTGCCAGCAGCTATCAGGGCGGGGGATCTCGGTGCAATGAGCAGTTCTTC.

CDR3: CASSSRTSLGGYTF. The CDR3 DNA sequence: TGTGCCAGCAGCTCCCGGACATCTCTAGGAGGCTACACCTTC. The J gene is TRBJ1-2, the V gene TRBV7-2, with D possibly TRBD1 on 5 matching bases. This CDR3 contains 14 residues. Germline CDR1 SGHTA, CDR2 FQGNSA. V was cut by 4 bases and J by 8 bases, with 17 bases left in between.

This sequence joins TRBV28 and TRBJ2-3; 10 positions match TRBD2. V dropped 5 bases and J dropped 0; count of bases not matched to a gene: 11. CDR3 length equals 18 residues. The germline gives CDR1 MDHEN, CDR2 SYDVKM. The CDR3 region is CASSLTRGTSVSTDTQYF. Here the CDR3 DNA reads TGTGCCAGCAGTCTGACCCGAGGGACTAGCGTAAGCACAGATACGCAGTATTTT. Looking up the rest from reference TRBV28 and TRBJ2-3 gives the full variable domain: DVKVTQSSRYLVKRTGEKVFLECVQDMDHENMFWYRQDPGLGLRLIYFSYDVKMKEKGDIPEGYSVSREKKERFSLILESASTNQTSMYLCASSLTRGTSVSTDTQYFGPGTRLTVL.

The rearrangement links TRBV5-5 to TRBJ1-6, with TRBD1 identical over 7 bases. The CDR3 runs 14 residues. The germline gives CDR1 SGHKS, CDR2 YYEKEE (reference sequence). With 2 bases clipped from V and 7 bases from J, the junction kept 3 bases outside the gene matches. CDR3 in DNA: TGTGCCAGCAGCTTCTGGGACAGCAATTCACCCCTCCACTTT. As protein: CASSFWDSNSPLHF.

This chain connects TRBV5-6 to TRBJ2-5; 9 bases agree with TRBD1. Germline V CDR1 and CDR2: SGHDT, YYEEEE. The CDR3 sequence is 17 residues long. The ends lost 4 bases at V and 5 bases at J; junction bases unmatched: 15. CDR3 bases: TGTGCCAGCAGCCCAGTAGACCGGGACAGGGCGTGGGAGACCCAGTACTTC. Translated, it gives CASSPVDRDRAWETQYF.

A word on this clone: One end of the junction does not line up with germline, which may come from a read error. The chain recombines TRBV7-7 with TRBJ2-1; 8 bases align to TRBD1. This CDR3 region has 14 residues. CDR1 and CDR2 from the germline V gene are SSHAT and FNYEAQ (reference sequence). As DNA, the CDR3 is TGTGCTAGCAGCCCCCCAGGGGGCTGGAATGAGCAGTTCTTC. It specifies CASSPPGGWNEQFF.

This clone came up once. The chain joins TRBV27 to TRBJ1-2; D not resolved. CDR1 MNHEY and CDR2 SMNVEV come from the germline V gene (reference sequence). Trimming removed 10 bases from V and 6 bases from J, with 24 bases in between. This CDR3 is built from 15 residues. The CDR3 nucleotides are TGTGCCACCCTGACCTCCGCCGAAGGGAGCCATGGCTACACCTTC. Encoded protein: CATLTSAEGSHGYTF.

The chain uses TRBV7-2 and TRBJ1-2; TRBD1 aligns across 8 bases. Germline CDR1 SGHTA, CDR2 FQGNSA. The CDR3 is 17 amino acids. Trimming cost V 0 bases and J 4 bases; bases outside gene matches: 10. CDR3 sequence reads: CASSLAQGARGSYGYTF. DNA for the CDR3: TGTGCCAGCAGCTTAGCCCAGGGGGCGCGCGGGTCCTATGGCTACACCTTC.

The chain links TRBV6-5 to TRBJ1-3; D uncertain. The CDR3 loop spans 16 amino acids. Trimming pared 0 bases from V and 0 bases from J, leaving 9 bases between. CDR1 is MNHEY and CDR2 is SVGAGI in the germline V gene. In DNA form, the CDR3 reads TGTGCCAGCAGTTACTCGCCACCCAGCTCTGGAAACACCATATATTTT. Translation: CASSYSPPSSGNTIYF.

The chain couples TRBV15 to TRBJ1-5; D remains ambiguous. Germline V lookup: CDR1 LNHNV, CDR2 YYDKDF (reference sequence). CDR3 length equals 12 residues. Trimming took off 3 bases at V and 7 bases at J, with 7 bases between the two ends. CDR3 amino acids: CATSRRVQPQHF. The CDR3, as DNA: TGTGCCACCAGCAGGAGGGTCCAGCCCCAGCATTTT.

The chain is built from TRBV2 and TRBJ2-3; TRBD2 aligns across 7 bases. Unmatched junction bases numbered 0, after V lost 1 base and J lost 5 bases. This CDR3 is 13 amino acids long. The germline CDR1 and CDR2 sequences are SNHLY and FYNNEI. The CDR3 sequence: CASSEGGRDTQYF. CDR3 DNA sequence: TGTGCCAGCAGTGAAGGCGGGAGAGATACGCAGTATTTT.

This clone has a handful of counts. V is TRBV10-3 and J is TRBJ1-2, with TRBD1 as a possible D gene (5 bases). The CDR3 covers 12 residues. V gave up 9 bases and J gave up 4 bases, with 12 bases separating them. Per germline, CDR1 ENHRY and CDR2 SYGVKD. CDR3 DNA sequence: TGTGCCATGGGGGACTTTGCCTATGGCTACACCTTC. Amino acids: CAMGDFAYGYTF.

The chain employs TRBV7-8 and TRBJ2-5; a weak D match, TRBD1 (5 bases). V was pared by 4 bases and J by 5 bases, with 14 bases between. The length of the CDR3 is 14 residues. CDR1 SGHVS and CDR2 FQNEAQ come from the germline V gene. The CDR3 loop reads CASSSGHLGETQYF. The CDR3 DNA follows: TGTGCCAGCAGCTCCGGACACTTGGGGGAGACCCAGTACTTC.

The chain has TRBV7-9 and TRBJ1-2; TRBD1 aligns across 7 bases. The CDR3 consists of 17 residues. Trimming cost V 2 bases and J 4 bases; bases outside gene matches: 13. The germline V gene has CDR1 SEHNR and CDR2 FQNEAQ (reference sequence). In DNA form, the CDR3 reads TGTGCCAGCAGCTTACTGCTGACAGGGAATCCCGTCTATGGCTACACCTTC. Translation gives CASSLLLTGNPVYGYTF.

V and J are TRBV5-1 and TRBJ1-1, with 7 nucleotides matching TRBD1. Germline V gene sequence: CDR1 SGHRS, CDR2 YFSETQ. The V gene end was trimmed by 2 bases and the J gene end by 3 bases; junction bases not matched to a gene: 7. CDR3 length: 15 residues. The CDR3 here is CASSFSGQAYTEAFF. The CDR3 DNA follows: TGCGCCAGCAGCTTTTCCGGACAGGCCTACACTGAAGCTTTCTTT.

CDR3 amino acids: CATDRGLNTGELFF. In nucleotides, the CDR3 is TGTGCCACAGACAGGGGTCTCAACACCGGGGAGCTGTTTTTT. The chain combines TRBV15 with TRBJ2-2, with TRBD1 identical over 8 bases. Losses at the gene ends were 9 bases for V and 2 bases for J; bases not matched to a gene: 5. CDR1 LNHNV and CDR2 YYDKDF come from the germline V gene (reference sequence). The CDR3 has 14 residues. The entire variable domain, with the rest obtained from reference TRBV15 and TRBJ2-2, is as follows: DAMVIQNPRYQVTQFGKPVTLSCSQTLNHNVMYWYQQKSSQAPKLLFHYYDKDFNNEADTPDNFQSRRPNTSFCFLDIRSPGLGDTAMYLCATDRGLNTGELFFGEGSRLTVL.

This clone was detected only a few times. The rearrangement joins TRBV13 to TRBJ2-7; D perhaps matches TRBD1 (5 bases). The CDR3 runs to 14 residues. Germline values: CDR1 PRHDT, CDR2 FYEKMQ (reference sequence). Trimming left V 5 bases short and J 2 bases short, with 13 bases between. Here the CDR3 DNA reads TGTGCCAGCAGCCACAGGTACAGGCCCTACGAGCAGTACTTC. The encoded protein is CASSHRYRPYEQYF.

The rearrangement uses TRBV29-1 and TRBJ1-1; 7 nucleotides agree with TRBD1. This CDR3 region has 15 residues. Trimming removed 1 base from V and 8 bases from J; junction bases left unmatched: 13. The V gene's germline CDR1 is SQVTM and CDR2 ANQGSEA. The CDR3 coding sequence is TGCAGCGTTGAAGGTCGTCACAGGGACAGTCGGGAAGCTTTCTTT. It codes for CSVEGRHRDSREAFF.